One and the same sample provided the 15 T cell receptor beta chains below, sequenced in a study of blood T cell repertoires in COVID-19. Repertoires were generated with immunoSEQ multiplex PCR, while TCRdb's copy carries only in-frame clones and drops some. The table has about 380,000 clones, 70% to 90% seen once. Material: PBMCs or T cells enriched from blood (not recorded which). The receptor set was obtained from a man aged 30 to 39 who had recovered from COVID-19.

The J gene is TRBJ2-3, the V gene TRBV6-2 or TRBV6-3; D is perhaps TRBD2 (5 bases). V lost 4 bases to trimming and J lost 5 bases, with 19 bases between them. Germline values: CDR1 MNHEY, CDR2 SVGEGT. The CDR3 sequence is 16 residues long. The CDR3, as DNA: TGTGCCAGCAGTTTCCCAAACCCGCAAGAGGGAGATACGCAGTATTTT. It translates to CASSFPNPQEGDTQYF.

V is TRBV11-2 and J is TRBJ1-4, with TRBD1 identical over 8 bases. After removal of 3 bases from V and 3 bases from J, the junction contained 6 bases not matched to a gene. Per the germline V gene, CDR1 is SGHAT and CDR2 is FQNNGV. The CDR3 spans 16 residues. In DNA form, the CDR3 reads TGTGCCAGCAGCTTGAGCAGGGGGCTCTCTAATGAAAAACTGTTTTTT. Amino acids: CASSLSRGLSNEKLFF.

This clone was seen only a few times. The rearrangement joins TRBV3-1 (or the pseudogene TRBV3-2) to TRBJ2-2, with a weak D call TRBD1 (6 bases). The CDR3 loop spans 14 amino acids. V lost 10 bases to trimming and J lost 1 base, with 13 bases between them. Germline-derived CDR1 and CDR2 are LGHDT and YNNKEL (reference sequence). This chain's CDR3 is CATTQGQNTGELFF. CDR3 nucleotides: TGTGCCACTACTCAGGGGCAGAACACCGGGGAGCTGTTTTTT.

The V call is TRBV5-1, the J call TRBJ1-2; tentative D call: TRBD1 (6 bases). From germline, CDR1 is SGHRS and CDR2 YFSETQ. V lost 0 bases and J lost 14, with 11 bases in between. The CDR3 loop spans 11 amino acids. CDR3 region: CASSLVGDKTF. The CDR3 DNA reads TGCGCCAGCAGCTTGGTCGGGGACAAAACCTTC.

V is TRBV3-1 (or the pseudogene TRBV3-2) and J is TRBJ1-2; no definite D call. V shed 0 bases and J shed 8 bases, with 4 bases lying between them. CDR3 length: 11 amino acids. The germline V gene has CDR1 LGHDT and CDR2 YNNKEL (reference sequence). The CDR3 coding sequence is TGTGCCAGCAGCCAAGAATCAGGCTACACCTTC. Translated: CASSQESGYTF.

The rearrangement uses TRBV5-5 and TRBJ1-4; D is possibly TRBD1 (5 bases). V was trimmed by 1 base and J by 7 bases, leaving 11 bases between them. This CDR3 has 14 amino acids. Germline lookup yields CDR1 SGHKS and CDR2 YYEKEE (reference sequence). For the CDR3, the DNA is TGTGCCAGCAGCTTGAGCCAGGGTTCTGAAAAACTGTTTTTT. Protein sequence: CASSLSQGSEKLFF.

The chain carries TRBV28 and TRBJ1-2, with D unresolved. CDR3 length: 14 amino acids. The germline V gene has CDR1 MDHEN and CDR2 SYDVKM. The V gene lost 2 bases and the J gene lost 0 bases, with 7 bases spanning the gap. The CDR3 is CASSLGSPNYGYTF. The CDR3 DNA sequence: TGTGCCAGCAGTTTAGGCTCTCCTAACTATGGCTACACCTTC.

The chain carries TRBV6-2 or TRBV6-3 and TRBJ2-1; TRBD2 aligns across 9 bases. With 2 bases clipped from V and 10 bases from J, the junction kept 15 bases outside the gene matches. The CDR3 is 17 residues long. Germline CDR1 reads MNHEY; CDR2 reads SVGEGT. The CDR3: CASSYHPGTSFTGEQFF. DNA for the CDR3: TGTGCCAGCAGTTACCACCCCGGGACTAGCTTTACGGGCGAGCAGTTCTTC.

The rearrangement joins TRBV6-5 to TRBJ2-5; tentative D call: TRBD1 (5 bases). Germline CDR1 reads MNHEY; CDR2 reads SVGAGI. This CDR3 spans 14 amino acids. Trimming cost V 2 bases and J 9 bases, with 16 bases left between them. The CDR3 loop is CASSYPGHGAPQYF. The DNA of the CDR3 is TGTGCCAGCAGTTACCCCGGACACGGTGCACCCCAGTACTTC.

The chain is built from TRBV4-2 and TRBJ1-2, with D unresolved. The germline V gene encodes CDR1 LGHNA and CDR2 YNFKEQ. The CDR3 has 16 residues. Between the trimmed V and J ends, which lost 0 bases and 0 bases, there was a span of 11 bases. The chain's CDR3 is CASSQDHAVTNYGYTF. As DNA, the CDR3 is TGTGCCAGCAGCCAAGATCACGCGGTTACTAACTATGGCTACACCTTC.

The chain links TRBV7-9 to TRBJ1-5; no clear D gene. Germline values: CDR1 SEHNR, CDR2 FQNEAQ (reference sequence). The CDR3 has 13 residues. V lost 1 base to trimming and J lost 3 bases, with 4 bases between them. The CDR3 DNA follows: TGTGCCAGCAGCTTAGAGCCCAATCAGCCCCAGCATTTT. Encoded protein: CASSLEPNQPQHF.

The rearrangement uses TRBV30 and TRBJ2-3; TRBD1 agrees at 8 bases. This CDR3 region has 12 residues. The ends lost 5 bases at V and 6 bases at J; junction bases unmatched: 4. From germline, CDR1 is GTSNPN and CDR2 SVGIG (reference sequence). The CDR3 sequence: CAWSGGYDTQYF. CDR3 nucleotide sequence: TGTGCCTGGTCAGGGGGCTACGATACGCAGTATTTT.

The chain employs TRBV10-1 and TRBJ2-5, with 10 bases matching TRBD1. The J segment lost 4 bases and the V segment lost 9 bases, leaving 8 bases of the junction unmatched. This CDR3 spans 14 amino acids. Germline CDR1 and CDR2: WNHNN and SYGVQD (reference sequence). CDR3 loop: CARPGDRGRETQYF. CDR3 DNA sequence: TGCGCCAGACCCGGGGACAGGGGAAGAGAGACCCAGTACTTC.

The gene calls are TRBV18 and TRBJ1-5; D is perhaps TRBD1 (5 bases). Germline-derived CDR1 and CDR2 are KGHSH and LQKENI. Trimming removed 0 bases from V and 1 base from J, with 13 bases in between. The CDR3 totals 17 residues. The CDR3 loop is CASSPPGGIGSNQPQHF. CDR3 DNA: TGTGCCAGCTCACCACCGGGGGGAATAGGCAGCAATCAGCCCCAGCATTTT.

V usage is TRBV19 and J usage is TRBJ1-4, with 7 nucleotides matching TRBD1. The CDR3 totals 16 residues. From germline, CDR1 is LNHDA and CDR2 SQIVND (reference sequence). V shed 4 bases, J shed 8 bases, and the junction held 13 bases outside the gene matches. This chain's CDR3 is CASSRRGRVEAEKLFF. For the CDR3, the DNA is TGTGCCAGTAGTAGAAGGGGGCGAGTTGAAGCGGAAAAACTGTTTTTT.